What follows are 22 T cell receptor beta chains derived from one specimen sequenced in a study of long-term antiretroviral therapy in people with HIV. Survey level was the resolution at which the v3.0 immunoSEQ assay ran. TCRdb's table, derived via immunoSEQ multiplex PCR, lists solely in-frame clones and lacks some. The sample holds about 18,000 clones, approximately 95% seen once. The source was unsorted PBMCs, collected around 10 years after starting antiretroviral therapy. Every receptor here comes from a man aged 30 to 45 with HIV.

J is TRBJ1-5 and V is TRBV7-9, with unresolved D. The CDR3 has 14 residues. Germline V CDR1 and CDR2: SEHNR, FQNEAQ (reference sequence). Between the trimmed V and J ends, which lost 1 base and 4 bases, there was a span of 8 bases. As DNA, the CDR3 is TGTGCCAGCAGCTTAGGGCAGTTAAATCAGCCCCAGCATTTT. It is translated as CASSLGQLNQPQHF.

The rearrangement joins TRBV9 to TRBJ1-2; possible D gene TRBD1, 5 bases. Trimming pared 6 bases from V and 8 bases from J, leaving 14 bases between. CDR3 length: 12 residues. Germline-derived CDR1 and CDR2 are SGDLS and YYNGEE. As DNA, the CDR3 is TGTGCCAGCACGGGGGTGAGAGGAGGCTACACCTTC. Translated, it gives CASTGVRGGYTF.

This chain connects TRBV5-6 to TRBJ1-2; D is unclear. The CDR3 has 14 residues. Germline V CDR1 and CDR2: SGHDT, YYEEEE. V lost 7 bases and J 0 bases, leaving 13 bases between the germline ends. CDR3 nucleotides: TGTGCCAGCTTTGGGAGGAGTGCTAACTATGGCTACACCTTC. This codes for CASFGRSANYGYTF.

The CDR3 here is CASSLGQFQETQYF. Written as DNA, the CDR3 is TGTGCCAGCAGCTTAGGGCAATTCCAAGAGACCCAGTACTTC. J is TRBJ2-5 and V is TRBV11-2, with D hard to call. Trimming took 1 base from V and 1 from J, leaving 7 bases between them. The CDR3 runs to 14 residues. Germline V gives CDR1 SGHAT, CDR2 FQNNGV. Combining the CDR3 with reference TRBV11-2 and TRBJ2-5 gives the whole variable domain EAGVAQSPRYKIIEKRQSVAFWCNPISGHATLYWYQQILGQGPKLLIQFQNNGVVDDSQLPKDRFSAERLKGVDSTLKIQPAKLEDSAVYLCASSLGQFQETQYFGPGTRLLVL.

The chain is built from TRBV27 and TRBJ1-2; no reliable D call. The V gene's germline CDR1 is MNHEY and CDR2 SMNVEV (reference sequence). The CDR3 contains 17 residues. Trimming cost V 1 base and J 5 bases, with 20 bases left between them. The DNA of the CDR3 is TGTGCCAGCAGTTTATATTTGGGGTCAGCCGTCTTGTATGGCTACACCTTC. This gives the protein CASSLYLGSAVLYGYTF.

The chain recombines TRBV11-3 with TRBJ2-3; D possibly corresponds to TRBD1 (5 bases). Deletions cut 5 bases from V and 2 bases from J, with 8 bases between. CDR3 length equals 13 residues. From germline, CDR1 is SGHNT and CDR2 YENEEA. The CDR3 nucleotides read TGTGCCAGCAGCCGCAGGGACACAGATACGCAGTATTTT. Translated, it gives CASSRRDTDTQYF.

The CDR3 DNA reads as TGCGCCAGCAGCTTGGCAGGGGACCGGACAACAGATACGCAGTATTTT. This encodes CASSLAGDRTTDTQYF. The chain links TRBV5-1 to TRBJ2-3, with D possibly TRBD1 on 6 matching bases. V gave up 0 bases and J gave up 3 bases, with 14 bases separating them. This CDR3 region has 16 residues. Germline CDR1 reads SGHRS; CDR2 reads YFSETQ.

The table lists this clone with a count of one. V is TRBV27 and J is TRBJ1-6, with D tentatively TRBD1 (5 bases). CDR1 MNHEY and CDR2 SMNVEV come from the germline V gene (reference sequence). The CDR3 has 14 residues. Trimming took off 6 bases at V and 8 bases at J, with 14 bases between the two ends. The CDR3 is CASSWDLRHSPLHF. In nucleotides, the CDR3 is TGTGCCAGCAGCTGGGACCTTAGGCATTCACCCCTCCACTTT.

For this clone: Sequence at one end of the junction differs from germline and may be a read error. The V call is TRBV7-7, the J call TRBJ2-1, with 10 bases aligning to TRBD2. Germline V CDR1 and CDR2: SSHAT, FNYEAQ (reference sequence). The CDR3 totals 15 residues. The CDR3 DNA reads TGTGCTAGCAGCTTAGGGCTAGCGGGGGACAATGAGCAGTTCTTC. Translating it yields CASSLGLAGDNEQFF.

The rearrangement joins TRBV28 to TRBJ1-1; D is unclear. CDR1 is MDHEN, CDR2 SYDVKM, per germline. CDR3 size: 13 residues. The V end lost 5 bases, the J end lost 8 bases, and 15 bases lay between the germline ends. The CDR3 nucleotides are TGTGCCAGCAGTAAGACTGTTATCCGGGAAGCTTTCTTT. Protein sequence: CASSKTVIREAFF.

CDR3 sequence: CASSSSRGTEAFF. CDR3 DNA: TGTGCCAGCAGCTCCTCTAGGGGTACTGAAGCTTTCTTT. The gene calls are TRBV7-2 and TRBJ1-1; D is perhaps TRBD1 (5 bases). V lost 4 bases and J 5 bases, leaving 11 bases between the germline ends. Germline CDR1 SGHTA, CDR2 FQGNSA. This CDR3 comprises 13 residues. The entire variable domain, with the rest obtained from reference TRBV7-2 and TRBJ1-1, is as follows: GAGVSQSPSNKVTEKGKDVELRCDPISGHTALYWYRQSLGQGLEFLIYFQGNSAPDKSGLPSDRFSAERTGGSVSTLTIQRTQQEDSAVYLCASSSSRGTEAFFGQGTRLTVV.

The gene calls are TRBV7-9 and TRBJ1-6; no clear D gene. The CDR3 has 14 residues. Trimming removed 1 base at V and 5 bases at J, with 6 bases between. Per the germline V gene, CDR1 is SEHNR and CDR2 is FQNEAQ (reference sequence). The CDR3, as DNA: TGTGCCAGCAGCTTAGGGGTAAATAATTCACCCCTCCACTTT. Translating gives CASSLGVNNSPLHF. Full variable domain (rest looked up from reference TRBV7-9 and TRBJ1-6): DTGVSQNPRHKITKRGQNVTFRCDPISEHNRLYWYRQTLGQGPEFLTYFQNEAQLEKSRLLSDRFSAERPKGSFSTLEIQRTEQGDSAMYLCASSLGVNNSPLHFGNGTRLTVT.

The chain carries TRBV7-9 and TRBJ1-2; 7 bases match TRBD1. V was pared by 5 bases and J by 6 bases, with 12 bases of the junction left unmatched. The CDR3 runs 15 residues. Germline CDR1 SEHNR, CDR2 FQNEAQ (reference sequence). The CDR3 is CASSAGGTVPHGYTF. CDR3 bases: TGTGCCAGCAGCGCCGGCGGGACAGTCCCCCATGGCTACACCTTC.

J is TRBJ1-2 and V is TRBV30; the match to TRBD1 covers 7 bases. V shed 3 bases, J shed 7 bases, and the junction held 8 bases outside the gene matches. The CDR3 is 13 amino acids. Looked up from germline, CDR1 is GTSNPN and CDR2 is SVGIG (reference sequence). The CDR3 sequence is CAWRATGVPGYTF. The CDR3, as DNA: TGTGCCTGGAGGGCTACAGGGGTTCCTGGCTACACCTTC.

The chain combines TRBV19 with TRBJ2-5; 9 bases map to TRBD2. CDR3 size: 18 residues. The V segment lost 3 bases and the J segment 6 bases; nucleotides outside the gene matches: 17. From germline, CDR1 is LNHDA and CDR2 SQIVND (reference sequence). The CDR3 spells CASSMTGSSGAFAKTQYF. The CDR3 DNA sequence: TGTGCCAGTAGTATGACGGGATCTAGCGGGGCATTCGCAAAGACCCAGTACTTC.

The chain is built from TRBV7-2 and TRBJ2-3; D may be TRBD2 (6 bases). CDR1 and CDR2 (germline): SGHTA, FQGNSA. The V end was cut by 3 bases, the J end by 3 bases, with 19 bases between. The CDR3 totals 17 residues. The CDR3 DNA sequence: TGTGCCAGCAGCTTTGGAGGGACGACGGCGAGGACAGATACGCAGTATTTT. Encoded protein: CASSFGGTTARTDTQYF.

CDR3 protein: CASGPRTGANYNEQFF. The CDR3 DNA reads TGTGCTAGTGGTCCCCGGACAGGGGCCAATTACAATGAGCAGTTCTTC. This chain uses TRBV12-5 with TRBJ2-1, with 9 nucleotides matching TRBD1. Germline values: CDR1 LGHNT, CDR2 FRNRAP. V dropped 5 bases and J dropped 4; count of bases not matched to a gene: 9. The length of the CDR3 is 16 residues. Using reference TRBV12-5 and TRBJ2-1 for the parts outside the CDR3, the full variable domain is DARVTQTPRHKVTEMGQEVTMRCQPILGHNTVFWYRQTMMQGLELLAYFRNRAPLDDSGMPKDRFSAEMPDATLATLKIQPSEPRDSAVYFCASGPRTGANYNEQFFGPGTRLTVL.

The V and J genes are TRBV2 and TRBJ2-7, with D perhaps TRBD1 or TRBD2 (5 bases each). The V gene lost 5 bases and the J gene lost 2 bases, with 10 bases spanning the gap. The CDR3 loop spans 13 amino acids. CDR1 is SNHLY and CDR2 is FYNNEI in the germline V gene. The CDR3 reads CASSLGEPYEQYF. The CDR3 DNA follows: TGTGCCAGCAGTTTGGGGGAACCCTACGAGCAGTACTTC.

This clone was picked up one time. The chain has TRBV4-1 and TRBJ2-2; TRBD2 matches at 12 bases. From germline, CDR1 is MGHRA and CDR2 YSYEKL. With 6 bases clipped from V and 4 bases from J, the junction kept 3 bases outside the gene matches. The CDR3 totals 15 residues. CDR3 bases: TGCGCCAGCAGGGGGACTAGCGGGTCCACCGGGGAGCTGTTTTTT. Its translation: CASRGTSGSTGELFF.

This clone showed up just a few times. This chain joins TRBV27 and TRBJ2-1; D tentatively reads TRBD1 or TRBD2 (5 bases each). The germline V and J ends were trimmed by 3 bases and 9 bases, with 6 bases remaining between them. The germline gives CDR1 MNHEY, CDR2 SMNVEV (reference sequence). This CDR3 comprises 11 residues. The CDR3, as DNA: TGTGCCAGCAGTTTTGGGGGTGAGCAGTTCTTC. It codes for CASSFGGEQFF.

V is TRBV2 and J is TRBJ2-3; D uncertain. The CDR3 loop spans 14 amino acids. Per germline, CDR1 SNHLY and CDR2 FYNNEI. V lost 2 bases, J lost 3 bases, and 9 bases lay in between. The CDR3 DNA follows: TGTGCCAGCAGTGAAAGAGTATCGACAGATACGCAGTATTTT. Amino acid sequence: CASSERVSTDTQYF.

V usage is TRBV5-4 and J usage is TRBJ2-3, with TRBD2 matching over 8 bases. Trimming removed 6 bases from V and 5 bases from J; junction bases left unmatched: 17. The CDR3 totals 17 residues. The V gene's germline CDR1 is SGHNT and CDR2 YYREEE (reference sequence). CDR3 coding DNA: TGTGCCAGCAATCGGGAGGGGGGCTCCAATATAATAGATACGCAGTATTTT. Translating gives CASNREGGSNIIDTQYF.